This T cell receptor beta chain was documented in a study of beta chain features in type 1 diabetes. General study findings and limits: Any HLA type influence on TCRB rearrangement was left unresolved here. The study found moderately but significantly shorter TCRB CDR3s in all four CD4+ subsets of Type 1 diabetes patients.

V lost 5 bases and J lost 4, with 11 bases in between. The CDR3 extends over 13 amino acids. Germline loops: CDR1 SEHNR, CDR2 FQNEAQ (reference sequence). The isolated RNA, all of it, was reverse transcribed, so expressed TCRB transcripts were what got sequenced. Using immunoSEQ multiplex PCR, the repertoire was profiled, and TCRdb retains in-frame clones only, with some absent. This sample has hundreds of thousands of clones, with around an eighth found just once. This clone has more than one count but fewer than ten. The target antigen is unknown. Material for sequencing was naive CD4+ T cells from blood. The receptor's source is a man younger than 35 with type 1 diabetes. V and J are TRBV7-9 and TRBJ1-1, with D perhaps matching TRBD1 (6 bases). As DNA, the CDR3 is TGTGCCAGCAGCGACAGGTCGAGCACTGAAGCTTTCTTT. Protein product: CASSDRSSTEAFF.